One sample yielded the 19 T cell receptor beta chains listed below, sequenced in a study of blood T cell repertoires in COVID-19. Profiled with immunoSEQ multiplex PCR; TCRdb holds only in-frame clones, not every one. This sample has under 250,000 clones, with about 87% found just once. What was sequenced was peripheral blood. The receptor set was obtained from a man under 40 with COVID-19, enrolled during active disease.

The chain joins TRBV6-5 to TRBJ1-5; 8 nucleotides line up with TRBD1. CDR1 is MNHEY, CDR2 SVGAGI, per germline. The V and J ends lost 6 bases and 6 bases, in that order; junction bases with no gene match: 7. This CDR3 spans 14 amino acids. The CDR3 spells CASRPGQGGQPQHF. The CDR3 DNA reads TGTGCCAGCAGACCCGGACAGGGCGGTCAGCCCCAGCATTTT.

The chain couples TRBV30 to TRBJ2-1; D remains ambiguous. The ends were cut back, 0 bases at V and 10 bases at J, with 10 bases in the middle. This CDR3 is built from 12 residues. In germline, CDR1 is GTSNPN, CDR2 SVGIG (reference sequence). CDR3 loop: CAWSVGAYEQFF. As DNA, the CDR3 is TGTGCCTGGAGTGTAGGAGCGTACGAGCAGTTCTTC.

This rearrangement joins TRBV19 to TRBJ1-3, with 7 bases identical to TRBD1. The V gene end was trimmed by 9 bases and the J gene end by 0 bases; junction bases not matched to a gene: 11. The germline gives CDR1 LNHDA, CDR2 SQIVND (reference sequence). The CDR3 is made up of 16 amino acids. Written as DNA, the CDR3 is TGTGCCAGCCACAAGAGACAGGGAAGCTCTGGAAACACCATATATTTT. Amino acids: CASHKRQGSSGNTIYF.

The chain couples TRBV5-1 to TRBJ1-1; D is possibly TRBD1 (5 bases). Deletions cut 1 base from V and 0 bases from J, with 16 bases between. Germline V CDR1 and CDR2: SGHRS, YFSETQ. The CDR3 is 17 amino acids. DNA for the CDR3: TGCGCCAGCAGCTTGTTCCAGGGCCAATCCATGAACACTGAAGCTTTCTTT. Translated: CASSLFQGQSMNTEAFF.

The chain couples TRBV4-3 to TRBJ1-2; D gene uncertain. The germline gives CDR1 LGHNA, CDR2 YSLEER. V shed 1 base and J shed 7 bases, with 10 bases lying between them. This CDR3 region has 13 residues. The CDR3 region is CASSQVGGRGYTF. In DNA form, the CDR3 reads TGCGCCAGCAGCCAAGTGGGAGGTCGTGGCTACACCTTC.

The J gene is TRBJ2-1, the V gene TRBV7-6; D may be TRBD1 (6 bases). V dropped 2 bases and J dropped 2 bases, with 7 bases sitting between them. Germline V gene sequence: CDR1 SGHVS, CDR2 FNYEAQ. This CDR3 region has 14 residues. The CDR3 bases are TGTGCCAGCAGCTTACAGGGGCCCTACAATGAGCAGTTCTTC. Residues: CASSLQGPYNEQFF.

This clone was found a few times. The chain recombines TRBV6-5 with TRBJ2-7; 9 nucleotides align to TRBD1. The V gene's germline CDR1 is MNHEY and CDR2 SVGAGI. The CDR3 runs to 14 residues. J gave up 2 bases and V 6 bases, and 5 bases lay outside the gene matches. The CDR3 DNA reads as TGTGCCAGCAGCGAGGACAGGGGTACCTACGAGCAGTACTTC. This sequence encodes CASSEDRGTYEQYF.

The rearrangement links TRBV5-5 to TRBJ2-7; TRBD1 aligns across 11 bases. V was pared by 7 bases and J by 3 bases, with 3 bases of the junction left unmatched. This CDR3 has 13 residues. Germline V gene sequence: CDR1 SGHKS, CDR2 YYEKEE (reference sequence). CDR3 in amino acids: CASGQGANYEQYF. The CDR3 DNA sequence: TGTGCCAGCGGACAGGGGGCCAACTACGAGCAGTACTTC.

V is TRBV18 and J is TRBJ2-1; 10 nucleotides line up with TRBD2. Germline values: CDR1 KGHSH, CDR2 LQKENI. The CDR3 consists of 16 residues. The trim removed 0 bases at V and 5 bases at J, leaving 4 bases unmatched. This CDR3 reads CASSPPGSGRNNEQFF. In DNA form, the CDR3 reads TGTGCCAGCTCACCACCGGGTAGCGGGAGGAACAATGAGCAGTTCTTC.

Comment on this clone: Other DNA sequences in this sample translate to the same CDR3. The chain joins TRBV19 to TRBJ1-2; 9 positions agree with TRBD1. Germline lookup yields CDR1 LNHDA and CDR2 SQIVND (reference sequence). V lost 5 bases, J lost 5 bases, and 3 bases stayed unmatched. This CDR3 has 13 amino acids. CDR3 sequence: CASSPGTGYGYTF. CDR3 DNA: TGTGCCAGTAGTCCCGGGACAGGGTATGGCTACACCTTC.

This rearrangement joins TRBV7-9 to TRBJ1-2; D may be TRBD1 (6 bases). Trimming took off 4 bases at V and 0 bases at J, with 12 bases between the two ends. This CDR3 spans 15 amino acids. CDR1 and CDR2 (germline): SEHNR, FQNEAQ (reference sequence). CDR3 sequence: CASSSGQRANYGYTF. CDR3 sequence (DNA): TGTGCCAGCAGCTCCGGACAGAGAGCTAACTATGGCTACACCTTC.

The chain combines TRBV9 with TRBJ1-2, with D tentatively TRBD1 (6 bases). The length of the CDR3 is 14 residues. CDR1 SGDLS and CDR2 YYNGEE come from the germline V gene. V lost 4 bases to trimming and J lost 4 bases, with 14 bases between them. As DNA, the CDR3 is TGTGCCAGCAGCTTACCACAGGGCCCCTATGGCTACACCTTC. Translated, it gives CASSLPQGPYGYTF. The entire variable domain, with the rest obtained from reference TRBV9 and TRBJ1-2, is as follows: DSGVTQTPKHLITATGQRVTLRCSPRSGDLSVYWYQQSLDQGLQFLIQYYNGEERAKGNILERFSAQQFPDLHSELNLSSLELGDSALYFCASSLPQGPYGYTFGSGTRLTVV.

The chain joins TRBV6-5 to TRBJ2-2; D call uncertain. V lost 4 bases and J lost 3, with 12 bases in between. The germline V gene has CDR1 MNHEY and CDR2 SVGAGI. The CDR3 contains 15 residues. CDR3 nucleotide sequence: TGTGCCAGCAGTTTACTCAGGCCTCACACCGGGGAGCTGTTTTTT. It specifies CASSLLRPHTGELFF.

The gene calls are TRBV6-5 and TRBJ1-2, with 7 nucleotides matching TRBD1. The germline V gene has CDR1 MNHEY and CDR2 SVGAGI. After removal of 5 bases from V and 7 bases from J, the junction contained 7 bases not matched to a gene. The CDR3 totals 13 residues. Here the CDR3 DNA reads TGTGCCAGCAGTCAACCGACAGGGACTGGCTACACCTTC. It specifies CASSQPTGTGYTF.

This clone was counted a few times. The chain carries TRBV7-3 and TRBJ1-6; 7 bases fit TRBD1. With 6 bases clipped from V and 9 bases from J, the junction kept 5 bases outside the gene matches. Germline CDR1 reads SGHTA; CDR2 reads FQGTGA. The CDR3 length is 13 residues. CDR3 DNA: TGTGCCAGCAGTCTGACAGGGACTTCACCCCTCCACTTT. Translating it yields CASSLTGTSPLHF.

The chain carries TRBV7-9 and TRBJ2-7; D is undetermined. The germline V gene has CDR1 SEHNR and CDR2 FQNEAQ (reference sequence). Trimming took 2 bases from V and 6 from J, leaving 11 bases between them. The CDR3 loop spans 13 amino acids. CDR3 bases: TGTGCCAGCAGCTTACTTTCTCCTCGCGAGCAGTACTTC. Residues: CASSLLSPREQYF. Filled out from reference TRBV7-9 and TRBJ2-7, the complete variable domain reads DTGVSQNPRHKITKRGQNVTFRCDPISEHNRLYWYRQTLGQGPEFLTYFQNEAQLEKSRLLSDRFSAERPKGSFSTLEIQRTEQGDSAMYLCASSLLSPREQYFGPGTRLTVT.

V usage is TRBV11-2 and J usage is TRBJ2-4, with D tentatively TRBD2 (5 bases). The CDR3 spans 12 residues. V was cut by 5 bases and J by 6 bases, with 8 bases left in between. Germline-derived CDR1 and CDR2 are SGHAT and FQNNGV. CDR3 protein: CASSREGNIQYF. The CDR3 nucleotides read TGTGCCAGCAGCCGGGAAGGAAACATTCAGTACTTC.

V is TRBV12-2 and J is TRBJ1-6. TRBV12-2 is a pseudogene locus. The CDR3 is 20 residues long. As DNA, the CDR3 is TGTGCAAGTCGCTTAGTGAAGGAGGTTTTGGTACGCTTCTATAATTCACCCCTCCACTTT. It encodes CASRLVKEVLVRFYNSPLHF.

The V gene is TRBV6-5, the J gene TRBJ2-7; 10 bases are a match to TRBD1. This CDR3 is built from 15 residues. Germline lookup yields CDR1 MNHEY and CDR2 SVGAGI. V dropped 0 bases and J dropped 6; count of bases not matched to a gene: 5. This CDR3 reads CASSYSWTGGSEQYF. CDR3 sequence (DNA): TGTGCCAGCAGTTACTCCTGGACAGGGGGATCCGAGCAGTACTTC.